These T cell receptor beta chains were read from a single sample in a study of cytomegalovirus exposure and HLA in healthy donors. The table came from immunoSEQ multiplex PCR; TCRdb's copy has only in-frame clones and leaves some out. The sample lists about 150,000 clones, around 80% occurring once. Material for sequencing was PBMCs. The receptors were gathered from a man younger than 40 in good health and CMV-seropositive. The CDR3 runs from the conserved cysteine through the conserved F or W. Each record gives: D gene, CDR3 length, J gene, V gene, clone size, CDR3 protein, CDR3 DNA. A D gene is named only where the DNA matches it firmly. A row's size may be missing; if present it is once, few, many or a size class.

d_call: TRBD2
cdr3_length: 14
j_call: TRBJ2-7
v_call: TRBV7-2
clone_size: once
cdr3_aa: CASSLERESHEQYF
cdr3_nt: TGTGCCAGCAGCTTAGAGCGGGAGTCCCACGAGCAGTACTTC

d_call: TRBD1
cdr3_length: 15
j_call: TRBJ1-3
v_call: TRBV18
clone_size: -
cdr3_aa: CASSRGQSSGNTIYF
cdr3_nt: TGTGCCAGCTCACGGGGACAGAGCTCTGGAAACACCATATATTTT

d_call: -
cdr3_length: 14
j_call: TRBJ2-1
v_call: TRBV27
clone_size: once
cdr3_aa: CASSSRGTKGEQFF
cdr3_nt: TGTGCCAGCAGTTCCCGGGGGACCAAAGGTGAGCAGTTCTTC

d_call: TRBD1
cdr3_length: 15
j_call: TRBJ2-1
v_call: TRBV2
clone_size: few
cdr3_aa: CASRGTGVSYNEQFF
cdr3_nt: TGTGCCAGCAGGGGGACAGGGGTGTCCTACAATGAGCAGTTCTTC

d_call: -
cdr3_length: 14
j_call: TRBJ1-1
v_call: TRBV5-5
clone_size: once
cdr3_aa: CASRRGAPNTEAFF
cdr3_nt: TGTGCCAGCAGACGCGGGGCCCCGAACACTGAAGCTTTCTTT

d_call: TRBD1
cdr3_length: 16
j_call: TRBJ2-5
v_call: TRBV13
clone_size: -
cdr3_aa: CASSLDGEDREREQYF
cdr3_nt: TGTGCCAGCAGCTTAGACGGCGAGGACAGGGAACGGGAGCAGTACTTC

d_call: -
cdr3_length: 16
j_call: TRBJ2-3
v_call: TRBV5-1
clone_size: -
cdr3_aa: CASSLAWQPGADTQYF
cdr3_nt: TGCGCCAGCAGCTTGGCATGGCAGCCCGGGGCAGATACGCAGTATTTT

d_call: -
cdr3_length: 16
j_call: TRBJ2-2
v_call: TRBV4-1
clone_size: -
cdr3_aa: CASSPAMSNPTGELFF
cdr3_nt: TGCGCCAGCAGCCCCGCTATGAGTAATCCCACCGGGGAGCTGTTTTTT

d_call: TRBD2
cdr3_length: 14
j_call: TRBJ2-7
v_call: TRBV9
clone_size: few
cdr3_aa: CASSRAGVSYEQYF
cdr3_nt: TGTGCCAGCAGCCGAGCGGGAGTCTCCTACGAGCAGTACTTC

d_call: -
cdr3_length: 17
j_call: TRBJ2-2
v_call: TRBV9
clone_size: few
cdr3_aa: CASSDEVGTSFPGELFF
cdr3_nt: TGTGCCAGCAGCGACGAAGTGGGAACTAGCTTCCCCGGGGAGCTGTTTTTT

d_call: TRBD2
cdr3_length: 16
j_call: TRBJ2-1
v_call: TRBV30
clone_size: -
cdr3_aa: CAWDDDSGSEGNEQFF
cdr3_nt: TGTGCCTGGGACGACGATAGCGGGAGCGAAGGCAATGAGCAGTTCTTC

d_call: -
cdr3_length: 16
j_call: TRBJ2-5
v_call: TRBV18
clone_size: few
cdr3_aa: CASSPPGIRRGETQYF
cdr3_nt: TGTGCCAGCTCACCACCGGGGATTCGCAGGGGTGAGACCCAGTACTTC

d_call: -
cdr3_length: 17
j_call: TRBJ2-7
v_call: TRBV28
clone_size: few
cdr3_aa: CASTYPATGSPYEQQYF
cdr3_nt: TGTGCCAGCACATACCCCGCTACAGGGTCACCCTACGAGCAGCAGTACTTC

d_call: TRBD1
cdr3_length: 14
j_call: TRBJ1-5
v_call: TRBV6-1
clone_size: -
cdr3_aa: CASSEYQGDQPQHF
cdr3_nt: TGTGCCAGCAGTGAATATCAGGGGGATCAGCCCCAGCATTTT

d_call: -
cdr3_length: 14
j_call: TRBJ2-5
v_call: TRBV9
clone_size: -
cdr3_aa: CASSVEALSETQYF
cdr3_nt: TGTGCCAGCAGCGTAGAAGCCCTGTCAGAGACCCAGTACTTC

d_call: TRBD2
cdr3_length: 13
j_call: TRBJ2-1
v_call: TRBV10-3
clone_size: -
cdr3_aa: CAISSGTVYEQFF
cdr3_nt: TGTGCCATCAGTAGCGGGACGGTCTATGAGCAGTTCTTC

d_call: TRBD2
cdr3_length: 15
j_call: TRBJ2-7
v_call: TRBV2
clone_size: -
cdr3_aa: CASSEGAGGTYEQYF
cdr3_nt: TGTGCCAGCAGTGAAGGGGCGGGAGGCACCTACGAGCAGTACTTC

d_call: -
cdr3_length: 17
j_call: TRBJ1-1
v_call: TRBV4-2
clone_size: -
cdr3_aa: CASSQGGSDRRNTEAFF
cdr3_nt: TGTGCCAGCAGCCAAGGGGGTTCGGACAGACGAAACACTGAAGCTTTCTTT

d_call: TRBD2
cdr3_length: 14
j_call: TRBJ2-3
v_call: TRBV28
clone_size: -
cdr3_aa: CATGTREGRDTQYF
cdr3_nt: TGTGCCACCGGGACGCGGGAGGGCCGAGATACGCAGTATTTT

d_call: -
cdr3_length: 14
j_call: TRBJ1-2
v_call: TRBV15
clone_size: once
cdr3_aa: CATSRGTPLGGYTF
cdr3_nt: TGTGCCACCAGCAGAGGGACACCCCTGGGCGGCTACACCTTC

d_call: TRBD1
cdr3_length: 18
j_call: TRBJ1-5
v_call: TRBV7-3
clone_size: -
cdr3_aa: CASSLRRRQGALDQPQHF
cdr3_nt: TGTGCCAGCAGCTTACGCCGCAGGCAGGGGGCGCTTGATCAGCCCCAGCATTTT

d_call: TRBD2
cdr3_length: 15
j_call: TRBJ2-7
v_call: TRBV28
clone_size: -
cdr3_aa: CASSLGLAEPYEQYF
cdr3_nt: TGTGCCAGCAGCCTTGGACTAGCGGAACCCTACGAGCAGTACTTC

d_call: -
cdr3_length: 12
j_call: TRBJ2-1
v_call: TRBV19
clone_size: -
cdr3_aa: CASSIAGNEQFF
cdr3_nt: TGTGCCAGTAGTATAGCGGGCAATGAGCAGTTCTTC

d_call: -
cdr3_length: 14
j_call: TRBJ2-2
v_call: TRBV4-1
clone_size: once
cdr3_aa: CASSQLDFTGELFF
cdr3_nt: TGCGCCAGCAGCCAGCTGGACTTCACCGGGGAGCTGTTTTTT

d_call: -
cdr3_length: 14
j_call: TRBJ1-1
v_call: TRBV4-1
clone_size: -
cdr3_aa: CASSQDQENTEAFF
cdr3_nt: TGCGCCAGCAGCCAAGACCAGGAGAACACTGAAGCTTTCTTT

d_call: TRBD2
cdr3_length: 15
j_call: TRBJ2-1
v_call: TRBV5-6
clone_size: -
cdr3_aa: CASSLGAASGGEQFF
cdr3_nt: TGTGCCAGCAGCTTGGGGGCGGCTAGCGGGGGTGAGCAGTTCTTC

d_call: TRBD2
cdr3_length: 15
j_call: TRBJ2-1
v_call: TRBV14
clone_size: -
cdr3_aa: CASSPLAGGRNEQFF
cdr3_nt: TGTGCCAGCAGCCCCCTAGCGGGAGGGCGCAATGAGCAGTTCTTC

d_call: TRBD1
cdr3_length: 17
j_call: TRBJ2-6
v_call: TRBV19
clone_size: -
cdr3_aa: CASGGTGRASGANVLTF
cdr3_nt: TGTGCCAGTGGCGGGACAGGGAGGGCCTCTGGGGCCAACGTCCTGACTTTC

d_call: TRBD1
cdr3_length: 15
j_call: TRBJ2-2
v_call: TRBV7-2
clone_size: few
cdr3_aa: CASSVGQGGAGELFF
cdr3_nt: TGTGCCAGCAGCGTAGGACAGGGGGGGGCCGGGGAGCTGTTTTTT

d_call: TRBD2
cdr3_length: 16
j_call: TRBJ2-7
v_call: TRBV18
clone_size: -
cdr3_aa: CASSPTLAGGTYEQYF
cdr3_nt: TGTGCCAGCTCCCCGACGCTAGCGGGAGGTACCTACGAGCAGTACTTC

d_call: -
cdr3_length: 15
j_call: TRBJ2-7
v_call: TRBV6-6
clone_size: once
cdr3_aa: CASRPALESSYEQYF
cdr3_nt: TGTGCCAGCAGGCCCGCCCTAGAGAGCTCCTACGAGCAGTACTTC

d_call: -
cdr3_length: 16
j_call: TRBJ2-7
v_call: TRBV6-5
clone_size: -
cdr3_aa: CASSLHYRVTTGEQYF
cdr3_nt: TGTGCCAGCAGTTTACACTACCGGGTAACGACAGGTGAGCAGTACTTC

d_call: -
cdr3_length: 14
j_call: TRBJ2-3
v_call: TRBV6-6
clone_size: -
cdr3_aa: CASRLEKATDTQYF
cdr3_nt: TGTGCCAGCAGATTGGAAAAAGCGACAGATACGCAGTATTTT

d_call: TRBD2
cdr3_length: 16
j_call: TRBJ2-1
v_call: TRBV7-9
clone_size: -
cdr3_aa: CASSLVRTSVYNEQFF
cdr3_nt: TGTGCCAGCAGCTTAGTAAGGACTAGCGTCTACAATGAGCAGTTCTTC

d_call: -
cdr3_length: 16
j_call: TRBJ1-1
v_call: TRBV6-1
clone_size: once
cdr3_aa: CASSEARGTVNTEAFF
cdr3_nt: TGTGCCAGCAGTGAAGCGAGAGGGACTGTGAACACTGAAGCTTTCTTT

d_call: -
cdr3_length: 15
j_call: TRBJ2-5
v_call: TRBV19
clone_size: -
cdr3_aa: CASSIDRGASETQYF
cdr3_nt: TGTGCCAGTAGTATAGACAGGGGCGCTTCAGAGACCCAGTACTTC

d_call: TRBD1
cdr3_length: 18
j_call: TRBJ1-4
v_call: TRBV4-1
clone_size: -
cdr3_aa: CASSQLRGDVATNEKLFF
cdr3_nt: TGCGCCAGCAGCCAGCTCAGGGGGGACGTTGCAACTAATGAAAAACTGTTTTTT

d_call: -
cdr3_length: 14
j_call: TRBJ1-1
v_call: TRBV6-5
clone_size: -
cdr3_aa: CASTPTGLVAEAFF
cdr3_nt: TGTGCCAGCACTCCGACCGGGTTAGTGGCTGAAGCTTTCTTT

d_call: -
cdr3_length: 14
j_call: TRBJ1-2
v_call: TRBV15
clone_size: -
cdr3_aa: CATSRALRSRGYTF
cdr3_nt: TGTGCCACCAGCAGAGCTCTCCGATCGCGCGGCTACACCTTC

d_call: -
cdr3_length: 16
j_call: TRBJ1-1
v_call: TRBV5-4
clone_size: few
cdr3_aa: CASSLEQRNLNTEAFF
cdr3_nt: TGTGCCAGCAGCTTGGAACAGAGAAACCTGAACACTGAAGCTTTCTTT

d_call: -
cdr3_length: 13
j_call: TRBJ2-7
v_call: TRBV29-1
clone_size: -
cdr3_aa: CSVGRDPGGEQYF
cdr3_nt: TGCAGCGTTGGTAGGGATCCCGGAGGCGAGCAGTACTTC

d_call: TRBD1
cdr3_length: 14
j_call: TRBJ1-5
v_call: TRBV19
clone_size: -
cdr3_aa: CASSPDRDNQPQHF
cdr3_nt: TGTGCCAGTAGTCCGGACAGGGACAATCAGCCCCAGCATTTT

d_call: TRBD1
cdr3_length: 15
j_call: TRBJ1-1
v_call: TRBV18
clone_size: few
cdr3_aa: CASSPGQGMNTEAFF
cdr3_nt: TGTGCCAGCTCCCCGGGACAGGGGATGAACACTGAAGCTTTCTTT

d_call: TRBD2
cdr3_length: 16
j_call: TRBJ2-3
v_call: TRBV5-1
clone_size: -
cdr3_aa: CASSSRLATGKDTQYF
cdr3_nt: TGCGCCAGCAGCTCCCGACTAGCGACCGGCAAAGATACGCAGTATTTT

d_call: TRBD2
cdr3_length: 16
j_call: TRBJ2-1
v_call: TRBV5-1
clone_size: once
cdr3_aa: CASSISSGGHNNEQFF
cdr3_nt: TGCGCCAGCAGCATTTCTAGCGGGGGCCACAACAATGAGCAGTTCTTC

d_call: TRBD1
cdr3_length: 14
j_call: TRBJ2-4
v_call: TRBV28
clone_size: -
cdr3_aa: CASSLPDRVNIQYF
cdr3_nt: TGTGCCAGCAGTTTACCGGACAGGGTGAACATTCAGTACTTC

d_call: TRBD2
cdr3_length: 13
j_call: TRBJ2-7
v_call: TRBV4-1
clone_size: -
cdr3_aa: CASGAAGNSEQYF
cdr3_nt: TGCGCCAGCGGGGCAGCGGGGAATAGCGAGCAGTACTTC

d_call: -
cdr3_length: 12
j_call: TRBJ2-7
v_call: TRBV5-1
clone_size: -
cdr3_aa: CASSSTGSEQYF
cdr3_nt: TGCGCCAGCAGTTCTACAGGTAGCGAGCAGTACTTC

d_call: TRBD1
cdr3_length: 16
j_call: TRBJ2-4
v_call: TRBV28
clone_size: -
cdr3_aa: CASSPPGTGWGNIQYF
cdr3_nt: TGTGCCAGCAGTCCTCCCGGGACAGGTTGGGGAAACATTCAGTACTTC

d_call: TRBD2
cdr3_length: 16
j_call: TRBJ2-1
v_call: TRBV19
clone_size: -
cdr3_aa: CASSIPGGREGPEQFF
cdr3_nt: TGTGCCAGTAGTATACCGGGGGGGCGGGAGGGCCCTGAGCAGTTCTTC

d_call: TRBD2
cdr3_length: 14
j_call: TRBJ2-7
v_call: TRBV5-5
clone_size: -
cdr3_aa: CASSLATSAYEQYF
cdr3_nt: TGTGCCAGCAGCTTGGCGACTAGCGCCTACGAGCAGTACTTC